These 7 T cell receptor beta chains were sequenced from one sample in a study of cytomegalovirus exposure and HLA in healthy donors. In the PCR, 60 Vbeta and 13 Jbeta primers were used. Profiling relied on immunoSEQ multiplex PCR, and the TCRdb table lists in-frame clones only, not all of them. The table records about 120,000 clones, around 60% of them present only once. Sequenced input: PBMCs. The receptors derive from a man aged 40-49 years in good health and CMV-seropositive.

J is TRBJ2-2 and V is TRBV7-9; 9 nucleotides align to TRBD2. Germline values: CDR1 SEHNR, CDR2 FQNEAQ (reference sequence). This CDR3 has 18 residues. V shed 2 bases and J 1 base; nucleotides not matched to a gene: 8. CDR3 bases: TGTGCCAGCAGCTTAATATTAGCGGGGGCCCTGAACACCGGGGAGCTGTTTTTT. Translated: CASSLILAGALNTGELFF.

This chain uses TRBV19 with TRBJ1-5, with unresolved D. With 7 bases removed from V and 3 bases from J, the gap between germline ends came to 10 bases. The CDR3 covers 13 residues. Germline loops: CDR1 LNHDA, CDR2 SQIVND (reference sequence). CDR3 region: CASNTQLNQPQHF. The CDR3 DNA reads TGTGCCAGTAATACCCAACTCAATCAGCCCCAGCATTTT. The full variable domain, completed using reference TRBV19 and TRBJ1-5, is DGGITQSPKYLFRKEGQNVTLSCEQNLNHDAMYWYRQDPGQGLRLIYYSQIVNDFQKGDIAEGYSVSREKKESFPLTVTSAQKNPTAFYLCASNTQLNQPQHFGDGTRLSIL.

J is TRBJ2-5 and V is TRBV7-9, with D maybe TRBD2 (5 bases). The CDR3 is 15 amino acids. V lost 1 base and J 3 bases, leaving 12 bases between the germline ends. Germline V CDR1 and CDR2: SEHNR, FQNEAQ (reference sequence). CDR3 residues: CASSLVAGSEETQYF. CDR3 nucleotides: TGTGCCAGCAGCTTAGTGGCGGGCTCAGAAGAGACCCAGTACTTC.

This chain joins TRBV5-4 and TRBJ2-1; the match to TRBD1 covers 8 bases. This CDR3 has 13 amino acids. Germline V CDR1 and CDR2: SGHNT, YYREEE (reference sequence). V dropped 2 bases and J dropped 8; count of bases not matched to a gene: 3. The CDR3 loop reads CASSFQGADEQFF. For the CDR3, the DNA is TGTGCCAGCAGCTTCCAGGGGGCGGATGAGCAGTTCTTC. Based on the CDR3 plus reference TRBV5-4 and TRBJ2-1, the full variable domain is ETGVTQSPTHLIKTRGQQVTLRCSSQSGHNTVSWYQQALGQGPQFIFQYYREEENGRGNFPPRFSGLQFPNYSSELNVNALELDDSALYLCASSFQGADEQFFGPGTRLTVL.

The chain combines TRBV14 with TRBJ1-1, with D maybe TRBD1 (6 bases). The CDR3 covers 13 residues. Germline V CDR1 and CDR2: SGHDN, FVKESK. V lost 9 bases and J 0 bases, leaving 11 bases between the germline ends. CDR3 protein: CASQTGLNTEAFF. CDR3 coding DNA: TGTGCCAGTCAAACAGGGCTGAACACTGAAGCTTTCTTT.

The J gene is TRBJ1-1, the V gene TRBV30; D remains unclear. In germline, CDR1 is GTSNPN, CDR2 SVGIG (reference sequence). V lost 5 bases, J lost 8 bases, and 12 bases lay in between. CDR3 size: 11 residues. The CDR3 reads CAWGAPVEAFF. The CDR3 bases are TGTGCCTGGGGAGCGCCCGTGGAAGCTTTCTTT.

The sample holds a few counts of this clone. CDR3 DNA: TGTGCCAGCAGCCTACAGGTCGGGCATGGCTACACCTTC. This translates into CASSLQVGHGYTF. The rearrangement uses TRBV7-2 and TRBJ1-2; D might be TRBD1 (5 bases). Germline-derived CDR1 and CDR2 are SGHTA and FQGNSA. This CDR3 comprises 13 residues. V was clipped by 5 bases and J by 6 bases, with 13 bases between them.